This T cell receptor (beta chain) is from a study of graft-versus-host responses after intestinal transplantation. At the level of the study: Recipients had transplants, and these were multivisceral, liver-intestinal, or isolated intestinal. Each patient got anti-thymocyte globulin induction, then tacrolimus and steroids for three to four years. Notes on the study in general: GvH clones surfaced in recipient marrow, some emerging earlier in ileum or blood. High graft-versus-host to host-versus-graft clonal ratios were seen in allografts of patients with graft-donor T cell macrochimerism.

This CDR3 has 15 residues. Trimming cost V 6 bases and J 1 base; bases outside gene matches: 6. Germline V lookup: CDR1 MDHEN, CDR2 SYDVKM. As concerns this clone: Its cognate antigen is unknown.

Generated by immunoSEQ multiplex PCR, the TCRdb table keeps only in-frame clones and is missing some. The sample yields roughly 93,000 clones, about 90% seen once. Source: unstimulated CD8+ T cells sorted from spleen or lymph node cells, taken before transplant. The sequence was obtained from a human donor who was the organ donor for an intestinal transplant. The chain joins TRBV28 to TRBJ2-7; 10 nucleotides match TRBD2. The CDR3 region has the DNA TGTGCCAGCAGAGCGTCTAGCGGGGGTTCCTACGAGCAGTACTTC. Translating it yields CASRASSGGSYEQYF.